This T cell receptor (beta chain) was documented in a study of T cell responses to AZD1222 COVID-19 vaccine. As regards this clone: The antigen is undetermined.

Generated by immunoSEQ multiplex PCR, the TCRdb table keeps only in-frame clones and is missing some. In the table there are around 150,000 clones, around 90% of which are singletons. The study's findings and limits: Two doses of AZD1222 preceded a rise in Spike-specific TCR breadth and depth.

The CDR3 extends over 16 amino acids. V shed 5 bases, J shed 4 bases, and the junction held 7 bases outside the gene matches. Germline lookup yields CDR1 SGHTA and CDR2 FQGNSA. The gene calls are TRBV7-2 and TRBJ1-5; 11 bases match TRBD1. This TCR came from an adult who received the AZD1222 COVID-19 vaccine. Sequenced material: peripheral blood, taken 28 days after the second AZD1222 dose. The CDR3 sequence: CASSDRTGGWNQPQHF. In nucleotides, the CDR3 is TGTGCCAGCAGCGACCGGACAGGGGGCTGGAATCAGCCCCAGCATTTT.